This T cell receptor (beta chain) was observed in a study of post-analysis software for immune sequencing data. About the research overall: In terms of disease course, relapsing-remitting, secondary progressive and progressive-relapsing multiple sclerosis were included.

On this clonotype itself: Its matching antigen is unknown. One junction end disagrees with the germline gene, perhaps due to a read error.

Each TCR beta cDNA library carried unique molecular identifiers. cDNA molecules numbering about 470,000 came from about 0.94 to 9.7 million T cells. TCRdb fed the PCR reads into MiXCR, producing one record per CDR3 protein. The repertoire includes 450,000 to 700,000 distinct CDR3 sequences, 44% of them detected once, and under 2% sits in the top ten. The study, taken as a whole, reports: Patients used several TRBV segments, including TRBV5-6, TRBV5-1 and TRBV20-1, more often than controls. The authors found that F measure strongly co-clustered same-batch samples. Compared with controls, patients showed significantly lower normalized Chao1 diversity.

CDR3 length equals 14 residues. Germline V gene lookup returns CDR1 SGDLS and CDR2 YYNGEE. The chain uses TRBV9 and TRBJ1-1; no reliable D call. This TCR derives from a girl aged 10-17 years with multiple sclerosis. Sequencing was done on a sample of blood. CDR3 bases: TGTGCCGGCAGCCCCCCCGGACGGAACACTGAAGCTTTCTTT. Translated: CAGSPPGRNTEAFF.